The 20 T cell receptor beta chains listed next were all sequenced from one sample in a study of immune evolution from preneoplasia to lung adenocarcinoma (dated by TCRdb to about 2021). Libraries were built with the immunoSEQ multiplex PCR assay. This is the immuneACCESS table as TCRdb keeps it, with only in-frame sequences that have V and J called. A part of the clones is gone; compared with another copy, unresolved V genes explain less than half, and the rest is unexplained. This sample lists 3,700 or so clones; 65% to 90% were detected once. Clones ranked in the top ten supply about 3% of the sample. The specimen was FFPE minimally invasive lung adenocarcinoma tissue. The cell subset or site label for this specimen denotes: micro-invasive lung adenocarcinoma (MIA). The receptors originated from a person in their sixties or seventies with lung adenocarcinoma.

This sequence joins TRBV15 and TRBJ2-2; no definite D call. Germline V gene lookup returns CDR1 LNHNV and CDR2 YYDKDF (reference sequence). This CDR3 contains 14 residues. V was cut by 4 bases and J by 2 bases, with 8 bases left in between. The CDR3 nucleotides are TGTGCCACCAGCAATAGTCTTAACACCGGGGAGCTGTTTTTT. It is translated as CATSNSLNTGELFF.

The chain is built from TRBV29-1 and TRBJ2-1; tentative D call: TRBD2 (6 bases). This CDR3 region has 19 residues. CDR1 and CDR2 (germline): SQVTM, ANQGSEA. The ends were cut back, 0 bases at V and 0 bases at J, with 21 bases in the middle. The CDR3 loop is CSVEDGALFSGSSYNEQFF. The CDR3 DNA reads TGCAGCGTTGAAGATGGGGCTCTGTTTAGCGGAAGCTCCTACAATGAGCAGTTCTTC.

This chain links TRBV19 with TRBJ2-1, with D possibly matching TRBD2 (6 bases). The CDR3 loop spans 14 amino acids. V was clipped by 9 bases and J by 3 bases, with 15 bases between them. Per the germline V gene, CDR1 is LNHDA and CDR2 is SQIVND (reference sequence). CDR3: CASHPGLNYNEQFF. The CDR3 nucleotides are TGTGCCAGCCATCCGGGACTCAACTACAATGAGCAGTTCTTC.

The rearrangement joins TRBV15 to TRBJ2-7; D not resolved. The V and J ends lost 1 base and 6 bases respectively, with 16 bases between them. The CDR3 loop spans 15 amino acids. Germline CDR1 LNHNV, CDR2 YYDKDF (reference sequence). CDR3 DNA sequence: TGTGCCACCAGCAGAGTGGGAATAACTCCTAGCGAGCAGTACTTC. Translating gives CATSRVGITPSEQYF.

The J gene is TRBJ2-4, the V gene TRBV7-6; 8 positions match TRBD1. The CDR3 has 16 residues. Germline V gene lookup returns CDR1 SGHVS and CDR2 FNYEAQ. After removal of 0 bases from V and 9 bases from J, the junction contained 10 bases not matched to a gene. CDR3 residues: CASSLAPTGQGGIQYF. The CDR3 coding sequence is TGTGCCAGCAGCTTAGCCCCGACTGGACAGGGAGGCATTCAGTACTTC.

The chain joins TRBV28 to TRBJ2-7; 11 bases align to TRBD1. Germline V gene data show CDR1 as MDHEN and CDR2 as SYDVKM. V was clipped by 6 bases and J by 3 bases; unmatched bases: 10. There are 16 residues in the CDR3. The CDR3 region is CASRPFRTGGHYEQYF. The CDR3 DNA follows: TGTGCCAGCAGGCCTTTCAGGACAGGGGGCCACTACGAGCAGTACTTC. The full variable domain, its missing parts supplied by reference TRBV28 and TRBJ2-7, is DVKVTQSSRYLVKRTGEKVFLECVQDMDHENMFWYRQDPGLGLRLIYFSYDVKMKEKGDIPEGYSVSREKKERFSLILESASTNQTSMYLCASRPFRTGGHYEQYFGPGTRLTVT.

This clone has only a few counts. The rearrangement uses TRBV5-1 and TRBJ2-5; TRBD2 matches at 13 bases. The CDR3 is 20 residues long. V lost 5 bases, J lost 0 bases, and 16 bases stayed unmatched. The V gene's germline CDR1 is SGHRS and CDR2 YFSETQ. The CDR3 region is CASSQEVGLAGVGDQETQYF. The CDR3 nucleotides are TGCGCCAGCAGTCAGGAAGTCGGACTAGCGGGAGTTGGGGACCAAGAGACCCAGTACTTC. The variable domain in full, with the rest retrieved from reference TRBV5-1 and TRBJ2-5, is KAGVTQTPRYLIKTRGQQVTLSCSPISGHRSVSWYQQTPGQGLQFLFEYFSETQRNKGNFPGRFSGRQFSNSRSEMNVSTLELGDSALYLCASSQEVGLAGVGDQETQYFGPGTRLLVL.

The chain carries TRBV19 and TRBJ2-5; D ambiguous. The CDR3 has 13 residues. V lost 4 bases to trimming and J lost 2 bases, with 8 bases between them. The V gene's germline CDR1 is LNHDA and CDR2 SQIVND (reference sequence). Here the CDR3 reads CASSTQRQETQYF. CDR3 DNA: TGTGCCAGTAGTACCCAGAGACAAGAGACCCAGTACTTC.

This clone was detected only a few times. The rearrangement links TRBV10-1 to TRBJ2-3; D unresolved. The V gene's germline CDR1 is WNHNN and CDR2 SYGVQD (reference sequence). Trimming took 2 bases from V and 4 from J, leaving 10 bases between them. This CDR3 region has 14 residues. The CDR3 DNA reads as TGCGCCAGCAGTGAGGCAGGCGGTCCAGATACGCAGTATTTT. This gives the protein CASSEAGGPDTQYF.

This clone was counted a few times. In nucleotides, the CDR3 is TGTGCCAGCAGCAAAACGGACGGCTTCTCCTACGAGCAGTACTTC. Translation: CASSKTDGFSYEQYF. This sequence joins TRBV5-4 and TRBJ2-7, with no clear D. V was clipped by 4 bases and J by 0 bases, with 14 bases between them. In germline, CDR1 is SGHNT, CDR2 YYREEE (reference sequence). This CDR3 contains 15 residues.

J is TRBJ1-4 and V is TRBV15, with no clear D. V was cut by 2 bases and J by 5 bases, with 6 bases left in between. Germline assignment: CDR1 LNHNV and CDR2 YYDKDF (reference sequence). CDR3 size: 13 residues. Here the CDR3 DNA reads TGTGCCACCAGCAGAAGTCGGAATGAAAAACTGTTTTTT. It encodes CATSRSRNEKLFF.

The V and J genes are TRBV5-1 and TRBJ1-4, with 7 bases identical to TRBD1. From germline, CDR1 is SGHRS and CDR2 YFSETQ. V was clipped by 4 bases and J by 5 bases; unmatched bases: 8. The CDR3 covers 15 residues. Written as DNA, the CDR3 is TGCGCCAGCAGCCCTTCGGGACAGACCAATGAAAAACTGTTTTTT. Translation: CASSPSGQTNEKLFF.

The CDR3, as DNA: TGTGCCAGCAGCTTTGTCGGGAACGAGAATGAGCAGTTCTTC. This translates into CASSFVGNENEQFF. The chain combines TRBV5-4 with TRBJ2-1; perhaps TRBD2 as D (5 bases). CDR3 size: 14 residues. Germline-derived CDR1 and CDR2 are SGHNT and YYREEE (reference sequence). V was pared by 2 bases and J by 7 bases, with 13 bases between. Full variable domain (outside the CDR3, taken from reference TRBV5-4 and TRBJ2-1): ETGVTQSPTHLIKTRGQQVTLRCSSQSGHNTVSWYQQALGQGPQFIFQYYREEENGRGNFPPRFSGLQFPNYSSELNVNALELDDSALYLCASSFVGNENEQFFGPGTRLTVL.

The CDR3 reads CAWSPTVASGIYEQYF. DNA of the CDR3: TGTGCCTGGAGCCCTACGGTGGCTAGCGGGATATACGAGCAGTACTTC. The V and J genes are TRBV30 and TRBJ2-7, with TRBD2 matching 9 bases. The germline gives CDR1 GTSNPN, CDR2 SVGIG (reference sequence). The CDR3 spans 16 residues. After removal of 3 bases from V and 4 bases from J, the junction contained 13 bases not matched to a gene.

V gene TRBV6-1 combines with J gene TRBJ2-7; possible D gene TRBD1, 5 bases. Trimming removed 7 bases from V and 0 bases from J, with 10 bases in between. The CDR3 runs to 13 residues. CDR1 is MNHNS and CDR2 is SASEGT in the germline V gene. The chain's CDR3 is CASTRTSSYEQYF. The CDR3 nucleotides are TGTGCCAGCACCAGGACAAGCTCCTACGAGCAGTACTTC.

With regard to this clone: The junction departs from germline at one end; a sequencing error may be responsible. Other DNA variants within this sample encode the same CDR3. The chain employs TRBV7-9 and TRBJ2-1; 14 nucleotides match TRBD2. There are 16 residues in the CDR3. CDR1 is SEHNR and CDR2 is FQNEAQ in the germline V gene (reference sequence). CDR3 bases: TGCGCCAGCAGCTTCTCCGGGACTAGCGGGAGTGTTGAGCAGTTCTTC. Translating it yields CASSFSGTSGSVEQFF.

The chain employs TRBV27 and TRBJ1-1, with D possibly matching TRBD1 (5 bases). V was cut by 4 bases and J by 8 bases, with 17 bases left in between. This CDR3 has 14 residues. CDR1 is MNHEY, CDR2 SMNVEV, per germline (reference sequence). The DNA for the CDR3 is TGTGCCAGCAGTTCGAGTGGGGCTTGGTCAGAAGCTTTCTTT. It is translated as CASSSSGAWSEAFF.

This clone was counted only a few times. The chain joins TRBV21-1 to TRBJ1-5. TRBV21-1 is a known pseudogene. This CDR3 is built from 13 residues. CDR3: CASSKESGQPQHF. The CDR3 nucleotides read TGTGCCAGCAGCAAAGAGTCCGGTCAGCCCCAGCATTTT.

The genes are TRBV18 and TRBJ1-2; no firm D call. This CDR3 is 18 amino acids long. Germline assignment: CDR1 KGHSH and CDR2 LQKENI. V was trimmed by 2 bases and J by 2 bases, leaving 21 bases between them. CDR3 bases: TGTGCCAGCTCACCAGGGTGGCAGGCCACCCCCGGGAACTATGGCTACACCTTC. Its protein is CASSPGWQATPGNYGYTF.

This chain's CDR3 is CASSIGGETEAFF. The CDR3 region has the DNA TGTGCCAGCAGCATCGGAGGTGAAACTGAAGCTTTCTTT. The rearrangement joins TRBV11-3 to TRBJ1-1; D unclear. Germline CDR1 SGHNT, CDR2 YENEEA. Trimming removed 5 bases at V and 5 bases at J, with 12 bases between. The CDR3 runs 13 residues.